This T cell receptor beta chain was profiled in a study of molecular identifiers for immune sequencing clone quantification (dated by TCRdb to the late 2010s). General notes on the study: For a replicate experiment, RNA from around 20,000 or 99,000 naive CD8 T cells was divided into five aliquots, of which four were sequenced. This methods study used CD8 T cells to benchmark TCR RNA copy counting and molecular-identifier clustering-based TCR repertoire sequencing (MIDCIRS). Overall study outcomes, separate from this receptor: The naive libraries included spiked-in Jurkat TCR RNA (fewer than eleven copies' worth), and this Jurkat TCR RNA is not part of the donor repertoire. Without barcode sub-clustering, chimeric consensus sequences inflated TCR diversity; chimeras reached as high as 47%. Even against a background of 750,000 to 1,000,000 naive CD8 T cells, spiked-in Jurkat TCR RNA amounting to a single cell's worth was reported to be detectable. Clones above 20 RNA copies held over 99% of molecules in CMV-specific effector cells but under 1% in naive cells. Highly expanded clone sizes could be underestimated if identical TCR molecules share a barcode. Modeling estimated 2.5 to 3.5 recovered TCR RNA copies per cell, compared with about ten by digital PCR, which implies approximately 30% capture efficiency.

The library was built by means of PCR. Sequenced on an Illumina HiSeq 4000. Bulk TCR libraries were made following a previously described method, with the TCR primers given in Table S5. Purification of total RNA was performed with the Qiagen AllPrep DNA/RNA kit. Before analysis, reads from multiple sequencing runs of the same library were pooled. In the paper's pipeline: Only reads with exact TCR constant sequence were kept, trimmed to 150 nt, and grouped by their 12-nt molecular barcodes. Reads in each barcode group were sub-clustered using a 15% Levenshtein threshold, and a quality-weighted consensus sequence was built for each RNA molecule. Non-functional sequences were discarded, and so were lower-count sequences lying one edit away from another sequence. Barcode sub-clusters with fewer than 20% of the maximum read count were removed, based on fitting two negative binomial distributions. Through fastp at Q25 and MiXCR, TCRdb rebuilt clones from the public reads, retaining in-frame beta chains. Identical CDR3 protein sequences are pooled into one entry, listed with their most common genes and DNA. What appears here as the V and J calls and clone size reflects TCRdb's work, not the paper's. A total of 490,000 or so distinct CDR3 sequences appear in this sample, roughly a fifth of them only once. Together, the top ten hold around 0.84% of the sample.

Libraries of naive CD8 T cells were generated from roughly 18,000 to 920,000 sorted cells, with 10%, 30% or 50% of the purified RNA used. Naive CD8 T cells, defined as CD8+CD4-CCR7+CD45RA+, were FACS-sorted into RLT Plus buffer on a BD FACSAria II. Around 11 TCR copies' worth of Jurkat RNA were spiked into roughly 17,000-1,100,000 naive CD8 T cell samples to test detection sensitivity. Enrichment of CD8 T cells was done with RosetteSep CD8+ T Cell Enrichment Cocktail plus Ficoll-Paque, and ACK red cell lysis came afterward. This clonotype was counted only a few times. This receptor's antigen is unknown. No base qualities exist here, and no much larger clone lies one base off it. This receptor was identified in a human donor in good health. Some libraries in this study had Jurkat cell RNA spiked in. Sequenced input: naive CD8+ T cells from blood, with Jurkat cell RNA spiked in. In light of the paper, this sample's cell subset or site label describes: FACS-sorted CD8+CD4-CCR7+CD45RA+ naive T cells.

The CDR3 protein sequence reads: CASSPFARPGLATDQETQYF. The nucleotide sequence is TGTGCCAGCAGCCCGTTTGCCAGACCGGGACTAGCTACAGACCAAGAGACCCAGTACTTC. The chain links TRBV5-8 with TRBJ2-5; 9 of the junction bases match TRBD2. CDR1 and CDR2 are drawn from the germline V gene: SGHTS, YDEGEE. Reading from cysteine to phenylalanine, the CDR3 counts 20 amino acids. The retained sequence is limited to the CDR3, 60 bases, with the frame set at the first base. Trimming leaves V shorter by 4 bases and J shorter by 0 bases, with the junction holding 19 bases beyond the gene matches.